The rows below give T cell receptor beta chains drawn from one sample of a study of long-term antiretroviral therapy in people with HIV. Clones were read by immunoSEQ multiplex PCR, and TCRdb kept only the in-frame ones, dropping some. The data contain 34,000 or so clones, over 75% of them singletons. The specimen was unsorted PBMCs, collected about 3.5 years after starting antiretroviral therapy. Every receptor here comes from a young man with HIV. Each CDR3 is given with its conserved first and last residue. Each record gives: V gene, D gene, clone size, J gene, CDR3 DNA, CDR3 protein. A D gene is named only where the DNA matches it firmly. Size is omitted from some rows. Given values are once, few, many or a class for expanded clones.

v_call: TRBV7-9; d_call: -; clone_size: -; j_call: TRBJ1-2; cdr3_nt: TGTGCCAGCAGCCCAGGGACGGACTATGGCTACACCTTC; cdr3_aa: CASSPGTDYGYTF
v_call: TRBV6-5; d_call: -; clone_size: -; j_call: TRBJ1-1; cdr3_nt: TGTGCCAGCAGTTACTCGGGGGTGGGAACTGAAGCTTTCTTT; cdr3_aa: CASSYSGVGTEAFF
v_call: TRBV5-1; d_call: -; clone_size: -; j_call: TRBJ2-3; cdr3_nt: TGCGCCAGCAGCCCGAACCGGGTCCCGATTGATACGCAGTATTTT; cdr3_aa: CASSPNRVPIDTQYF
v_call: TRBV27; d_call: -; clone_size: -; j_call: TRBJ2-3; cdr3_nt: TGTGCCAGCAGTTCTAGACAGGGACTAGGGAGCACAGATACGCAGTATTTT; cdr3_aa: CASSSRQGLGSTDTQYF
v_call: TRBV7-9; d_call: -; clone_size: -; j_call: TRBJ2-7; cdr3_nt: TGTGCCAGCAGCCACCGGCAGGCCTACGAGCAGTACTTC; cdr3_aa: CASSHRQAYEQYF
v_call: TRBV19; d_call: -; clone_size: -; j_call: TRBJ1-5; cdr3_nt: TGTGCCAGTACTGAGGGAAGGGCCCAGCATTTT; cdr3_aa: CASTEGRAQHF
v_call: TRBV18; d_call: -; clone_size: -; j_call: TRBJ1-1; cdr3_nt: TGTGCCAGCTCCCTTGGTTCGGGCACTGAAGCTTTCTTT; cdr3_aa: CASSLGSGTEAFF
v_call: TRBV7-9; d_call: TRBD2; clone_size: -; j_call: TRBJ2-3; cdr3_nt: TGTGCCAGCAGCTTAGGGGGGGGACCAGATACGCAGTATTTT; cdr3_aa: CASSLGGGPDTQYF
v_call: TRBV15; d_call: -; clone_size: -; j_call: TRBJ2-7; cdr3_nt: TGTGCCACCAGCAGAGTGCAGGGCCGATACGAGCAGTACTTC; cdr3_aa: CATSRVQGRYEQYF
v_call: TRBV6-5; d_call: TRBD1; clone_size: -; j_call: TRBJ1-2; cdr3_nt: TGTGCCAGCAGTTTACCCGGGACAGGGGACCATGGCTACACCTTC; cdr3_aa: CASSLPGTGDHGYTF
v_call: TRBV15; d_call: TRBD1; clone_size: -; j_call: TRBJ1-5; cdr3_nt: TGTGCCACCAGCAGAAGGAAGAGGGGGCCGAGTCAGCCCCAGCATTTT; cdr3_aa: CATSRRKRGPSQPQHF
v_call: TRBV6-6; d_call: -; clone_size: few; j_call: TRBJ2-7; cdr3_nt: TGTGCCAGCAGTTATGGATCCGGGGGCCTGGAGGAGCAGTACTTC; cdr3_aa: CASSYGSGGLEEQYF
v_call: TRBV9; d_call: TRBD1; clone_size: -; j_call: TRBJ2-1; cdr3_nt: TGTGCCAGCAGCGTAGCCCCCGACAGGGGCGAGCAGTTCTTC; cdr3_aa: CASSVAPDRGEQFF
v_call: TRBV5-1; d_call: -; clone_size: -; j_call: TRBJ2-1; cdr3_nt: TGCGCCAGCACCCTAGGGACCGTCTCCTACAATGAGCAGTTCTTC; cdr3_aa: CASTLGTVSYNEQFF
v_call: TRBV29-1; d_call: TRBD2; clone_size: -; j_call: TRBJ2-5; cdr3_nt: TGCAGCGTTGTGGGACTAGCGGGCGCCGTACGAGAGACCCAGTACTTC; cdr3_aa: CSVVGLAGAVRETQYF
v_call: TRBV11-1; d_call: -; clone_size: -; j_call: TRBJ1-1; cdr3_nt: TGTGCCAGCAGCTTTACAGGGCCTGAAGCTTTCTTT; cdr3_aa: CASSFTGPEAFF
v_call: TRBV9; d_call: -; clone_size: -; j_call: TRBJ1-5; cdr3_nt: TGTGCCAGCAGCGTAGGCAAGGGTGATCAGCCCCAGCATTTT; cdr3_aa: CASSVGKGDQPQHF
v_call: TRBV9; d_call: TRBD1; clone_size: -; j_call: TRBJ1-2; cdr3_nt: TGTGCCAGCAGCGTAGCCCGGACAGGTCTTAACTATGGCTACACCTTC; cdr3_aa: CASSVARTGLNYGYTF
v_call: TRBV5-6; d_call: TRBD1; clone_size: -; j_call: TRBJ1-1; cdr3_nt: TGTGCCAGCAGCCCTCTACGGGACAGGGGGCAGGTGACTGAAGCTTTCTTT; cdr3_aa: CASSPLRDRGQVTEAFF
v_call: TRBV5-4; d_call: -; clone_size: -; j_call: TRBJ2-4; cdr3_nt: TGTGCCAGCAGGAGGGCGGGACAAGGAATAGCCAAAAACATTCAGTACTTC; cdr3_aa: CASRRAGQGIAKNIQYF